This passage covers 3 T cell receptor beta chains from one sample sequenced in a study of blood T cells in healthy people across ages. Combining a sample-barcoded 5' primer with a J-beta primer mix, a second PCR ran for 7 to 11 cycles. TCRdb ran MiXCR on the 5' RACE reads and lists one entry per CDR3 protein. The sample lists around 870,000 distinct CDR3 sequences; under 30% were seen once. Sequenced: blood. These TCRs come from an elderly woman in good health.

Ten or more counts support this clonotype. V is TRBV20-1 and J is TRBJ2-6, with a weak D call TRBD1 (6 bases). Germline V lookup: CDR1 DFQATT, CDR2 SNEGSKA (reference sequence). The CDR3 contains 15 residues. The DNA of the CDR3 is TGCGCCCTTCCCCAAGCAGGGGCTGGGGCCAACGTCCTGACTTTC. This gives the protein CALPQAGAGANVLTF.

The sample holds many counts of this clonotype. The rearrangement joins TRBV20-1 to TRBJ2-3, with TRBD1 matching 7 bases. CDR1 is DFQATT, CDR2 SNEGSKA, per germline (reference sequence). With V trimmed by 5 bases and J by 2 bases, 7 bases remained unmatched. The CDR3 runs to 14 residues. CDR3 protein: CSAPGQRYTDTQYF. The CDR3 DNA is TGCAGTGCTCCGGGACAGCGATACACAGATACGCAGTATTTT.

The CDR3 here is CASRYRVNQPQHF. CDR3 nucleotide sequence: TGTGCCAGCAGATACAGGGTCAATCAGCCCCAGCATTTT. This chain connects TRBV2 to TRBJ1-5; tentative D call: TRBD1 (6 bases). This CDR3 region has 13 residues. Deletions cut 6 bases from V and 3 bases from J, with 9 bases between. Germline CDR1 reads SNHLY; CDR2 reads FYNNEI.